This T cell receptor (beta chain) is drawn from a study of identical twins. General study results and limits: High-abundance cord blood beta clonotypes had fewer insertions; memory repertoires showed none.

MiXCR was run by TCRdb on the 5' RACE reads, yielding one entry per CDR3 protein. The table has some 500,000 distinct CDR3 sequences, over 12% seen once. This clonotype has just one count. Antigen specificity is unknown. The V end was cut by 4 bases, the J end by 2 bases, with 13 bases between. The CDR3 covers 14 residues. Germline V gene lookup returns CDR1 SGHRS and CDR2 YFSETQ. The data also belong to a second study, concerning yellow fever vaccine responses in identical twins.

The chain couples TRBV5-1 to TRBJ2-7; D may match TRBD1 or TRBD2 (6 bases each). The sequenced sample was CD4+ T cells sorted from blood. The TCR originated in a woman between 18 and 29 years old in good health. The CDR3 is CASSRGTQTYEQYF. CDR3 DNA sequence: TGCGCCAGCAGCCGCGGGACACAAACCTACGAGCAGTACTTC.